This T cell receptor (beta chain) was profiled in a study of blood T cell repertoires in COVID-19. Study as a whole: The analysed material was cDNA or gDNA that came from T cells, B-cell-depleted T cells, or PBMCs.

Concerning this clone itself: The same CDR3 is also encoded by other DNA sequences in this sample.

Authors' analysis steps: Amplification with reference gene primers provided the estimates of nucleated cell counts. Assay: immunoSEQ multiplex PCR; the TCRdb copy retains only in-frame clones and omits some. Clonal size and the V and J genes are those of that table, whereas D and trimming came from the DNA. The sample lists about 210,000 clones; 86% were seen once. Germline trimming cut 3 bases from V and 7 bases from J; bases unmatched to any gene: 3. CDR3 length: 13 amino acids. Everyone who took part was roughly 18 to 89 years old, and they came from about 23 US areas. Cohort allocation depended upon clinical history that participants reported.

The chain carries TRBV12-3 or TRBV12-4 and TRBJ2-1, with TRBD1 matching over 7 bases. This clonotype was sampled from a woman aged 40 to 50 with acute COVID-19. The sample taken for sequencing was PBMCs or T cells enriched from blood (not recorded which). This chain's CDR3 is CASSFSGGNEQFF. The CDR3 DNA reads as TGTGCCAGCAGTTTTTCAGGGGGTAATGAGCAGTTCTTC.